The 20 T cell receptor beta chains presented below share a single source sample, sequenced in a study of early T cells in non-severe SARS-CoV-2 infection. One entry per CDR3 protein, called by TCRdb with MiXCR from the 5' RACE reads. The repertoire holds about 60,000 distinct CDR3 sequences, with around 20% as singletons. This specimen was whole blood, taken at baseline. These receptor sequences come from an adult who was a healthcare worker with PCR-confirmed SARS-CoV-2 infection or an uninfected control (not recorded which).

This clonotype was counted only a few times. V usage is TRBV2 and J usage is TRBJ2-5, with no clear D. The V end lost 1 base, the J end lost 2 bases, and 5 bases lay between the germline ends. CDR1 and CDR2 (germline): SNHLY, FYNNEI. The CDR3 runs 13 residues. In nucleotides, the CDR3 is TGTGCCAGCAGTGAAGAGGTTCAAGAGACCCAGTACTTC. Translating it yields CASSEEVQETQYF. Drawing the rest from reference TRBV2 and TRBJ2-5, the complete variable domain is EPEVTQTPSHQVTQMGQEVILRCVPISNHLYFYWYRQILGQKVEFLVSFYNNEISEKSEIFDDQFSVERPDGSNFTLKIRSTKLEDSAMYFCASSEEVQETQYFGPGTRLLVL.

CDR3: CASSLKFHEQYF. CDR3 DNA sequence: TGTGCCAGCAGCCTCAAATTCCACGAGCAGTACTTC. The V and J genes are TRBV3-1 and TRBJ2-7; D gene ambiguous. Trimming removed 4 bases at V and 5 bases at J, with 9 bases between. The CDR3 loop spans 12 amino acids. The germline V gene has CDR1 LGHDT and CDR2 YNNKEL (reference sequence).

This clonotype was counted many times. The V and J genes are TRBV6-6 and TRBJ1-1; TRBD1 aligns across 8 bases. V lost 10 bases, J lost 4 bases, and 8 bases stayed unmatched. This CDR3 contains 13 residues. The V gene's germline CDR1 is MNHNY and CDR2 SVGAGI (reference sequence). CDR3 amino acids: CATFRGTGTEAFF. CDR3 DNA: TGTGCCACCTTTCGAGGGACAGGCACTGAAGCTTTCTTT.

This clonotype was found a few times. The CDR3, as DNA: TGCGCCAGCAGCTTTGCCGGGACCTACGAGCAGTACTTC. As protein: CASSFAGTYEQYF. The rearrangement joins TRBV5-1 to TRBJ2-7; the D gene is possibly TRBD2 (5 bases). Trimming took off 2 bases at V and 2 bases at J, with 8 bases between the two ends. Germline CDR1 is SGHRS and CDR2 is YFSETQ. There are 13 residues in the CDR3. Based on the CDR3 plus reference TRBV5-1 and TRBJ2-7, the full variable domain is KAGVTQTPRYLIKTRGQQVTLSCSPISGHRSVSWYQQTPGQGLQFLFEYFSETQRNKGNFPGRFSGRQFSNSRSEMNVSTLELGDSALYLCASSFAGTYEQYFGPGTRLTVT.

This clonotype was seen more than once but under ten times. The J gene is TRBJ1-2, the V gene TRBV7-9; D gene uncertain. CDR3 size: 12 residues. V was trimmed by 5 bases and J by 3 bases, leaving 7 bases between them. Germline CDR1 SEHNR, CDR2 FQNEAQ (reference sequence). CDR3 coding DNA: TGTGCCAGCAGCGAGGGATACTATGGCTACACCTTC. This encodes CASSEGYYGYTF.

This clonotype was observed many times. The chain has TRBV28 and TRBJ2-5, with TRBD2 identical over 10 bases. V lost 3 bases, J lost 5 bases, and 3 bases stayed unmatched. This CDR3 comprises 14 residues. Germline lookup yields CDR1 MDHEN and CDR2 SYDVKM. The chain's CDR3 is CASSFRLAGETQYF. In DNA, the CDR3 is TGTGCCAGCAGTTTTCGACTAGCGGGCGAGACCCAGTACTTC. Looking up the rest from reference TRBV28 and TRBJ2-5 gives the full variable domain: DVKVTQSSRYLVKRTGEKVFLECVQDMDHENMFWYRQDPGLGLRLIYFSYDVKMKEKGDIPEGYSVSREKKERFSLILESASTNQTSMYLCASSFRLAGETQYFGPGTRLLVL.

This clonotype was detected ten times or more. The rearrangement joins TRBV12-3 or TRBV12-4 to TRBJ2-3, with D possibly being TRBD2 (5 bases). CDR3 length equals 13 residues. V lost 3 bases and J 1 base, leaving 5 bases between the germline ends. DNA for the CDR3: TGTGCCAGCAGTTTCGGGGGCACAGATACGCAGTATTTT. Translating gives CASSFGGTDTQYF.

This clonotype was picked up a small number of times. The V and J genes are TRBV27 and TRBJ2-2; the match to TRBD2 covers 7 bases. The CDR3 length is 15 residues. Germline loops: CDR1 MNHEY, CDR2 SMNVEV (reference sequence). The J segment lost 7 bases and the V segment lost 3 bases, leaving 8 bases of the junction unmatched. In nucleotides, the CDR3 is TGTGCCAGCAGTTTGAGCGGGGTCCAAGGCGGGGAGCTGTTTTTT. Its protein product is CASSLSGVQGGELFF.

This clonotype was picked up a small number of times. The chain links TRBV7-2 to TRBJ1-1; D is unclear. Trimming cost V 6 bases and J 1 base, with 12 bases left between them. Germline CDR1 reads SGHTA; CDR2 reads FQGNSA. CDR3 length: 14 residues. The CDR3: CASSSGRENTEAFF. DNA of the CDR3: TGTGCCAGCAGTTCCGGACGGGAGAACACTGAAGCTTTCTTT.

DNA for the CDR3: TGTGCCAGCAGCTCACTTCTGGGAGAGACCCAGTACTTC. Translating gives CASSSLLGETQYF. The rearrangement links TRBV7-2 to TRBJ2-5; D gene ambiguous. Germline lookup yields CDR1 SGHTA and CDR2 FQGNSA. There are 13 residues in the CDR3. V was clipped by 4 bases and J by 4 bases, with 10 bases between them.

The chain uses TRBV2 and TRBJ2-3; a weak D match, TRBD2 (6 bases). This CDR3 contains 14 residues. Trimming took 0 bases from V and 6 from J, leaving 10 bases between them. The germline V gene has CDR1 SNHLY and CDR2 FYNNEI. The CDR3 region is CASSEALREDTQYF. The CDR3, as DNA: TGTGCCAGCAGTGAAGCGCTTCGGGAGGATACGCAGTATTTT. The full variable domain, completed using reference TRBV2 and TRBJ2-3, is EPEVTQTPSHQVTQMGQEVILRCVPISNHLYFYWYRQILGQKVEFLVSFYNNEISEKSEIFDDQFSVERPDGSNFTLKIRSTKLEDSAMYFCASSEALREDTQYFGPGTRLTVL.

V and J are TRBV20-1 and TRBJ2-4; D is perhaps TRBD1 or TRBD2 (5 bases each). CDR1 is DFQATT, CDR2 SNEGSKA, per germline (reference sequence). The CDR3 covers 15 residues. Deletions cut 5 bases from V and 0 bases from J, with 14 bases between. The CDR3 DNA reads TGCAGTGCTTACCCCAGTGGGGGAGCCAAAAACATTCAGTACTTC. Translation gives CSAYPSGGAKNIQYF.

The rearrangement uses TRBV7-9 and TRBJ1-2, with 8 bases identical to TRBD1. Germline V gene data show CDR1 as SEHNR and CDR2 as FQNEAQ (reference sequence). There are 12 residues in the CDR3. V dropped 11 bases and J dropped 8; count of bases not matched to a gene: 10. This CDR3 reads CAAGGQAGGYTF. The DNA for the CDR3 is TGTGCCGCAGGGGGACAGGCCGGCGGCTACACCTTC.

The chain links TRBV5-4 to TRBJ2-2; a possible D gene is TRBD1 (6 bases). Germline loops: CDR1 SGHNT, CDR2 YYREEE (reference sequence). CDR3 size: 15 residues. The V end lost 4 bases, the J end lost 1 base, and 11 bases lay between the germline ends. The CDR3 loop is CASSIGTMNTGELFF. The CDR3 DNA is TGTGCCAGCAGCATCGGGACAATGAACACCGGGGAGCTGTTTTTT. The full variable domain, its missing parts supplied by reference TRBV5-4 and TRBJ2-2, is ETGVTQSPTHLIKTRGQQVTLRCSSQSGHNTVSWYQQALGQGPQFIFQYYREEENGRGNFPPRFSGLQFPNYSSELNVNALELDDSALYLCASSIGTMNTGELFFGEGSRLTVL.

This clonotype was counted a few times. The J gene is TRBJ2-3, the V gene TRBV18, with D maybe TRBD1 (6 bases). This CDR3 has 15 amino acids. Germline loops: CDR1 KGHSH, CDR2 LQKENI. Trimming cost V 1 base and J 2 bases, with 10 bases left between them. CDR3 protein: CASSPLQGTTDTQYF. CDR3 bases: TGTGCCAGCTCACCACTACAGGGTACCACAGATACGCAGTATTTT.

This clonotype was counted a few times. This sequence joins TRBV2 and TRBJ2-7; 9 positions agree with TRBD2. Trimming removed 6 bases from V and 2 bases from J; junction bases left unmatched: 20. Germline values: CDR1 SNHLY, CDR2 FYNNEI. The CDR3 spans 19 residues. The CDR3 loop is CASRGLAGDLPTDPYEQYF. The CDR3 bases are TGTGCCAGCAGAGGTTTAGCGGGGGACCTACCGACCGACCCCTACGAGCAGTACTTC.

The rearrangement links TRBV11-1 to TRBJ1-4, with TRBD1 matching over 8 bases. The germline gives CDR1 SGHAT, CDR2 FQDESV (reference sequence). V shed 5 bases, J shed 6 bases, and the junction held 11 bases outside the gene matches. The CDR3 is made up of 16 amino acids. For the CDR3, the DNA is TGTGCCAGCAGCCACCGACAGGGGAGAACGGATGAAAAACTGTTTTTT. Translating it yields CASSHRQGRTDEKLFF. The full variable domain, completed using reference TRBV11-1 and TRBJ1-4, is EAEVAQSPRYKITEKSQAVAFWCDPISGHATLYWYRQILGQGPELLVQFQDESVVDDSQLPKDRFSAERLKGVDSTLKIQPAELGDSAMYLCASSHRQGRTDEKLFFGSGTQLSVL.

This clonotype appeared a few times. V usage is TRBV20-1 and J usage is TRBJ2-7; TRBD1 matches 10 bases. The germline V gene encodes CDR1 DFQATT and CDR2 SNEGSKA (reference sequence). The CDR3 has 14 residues. Trimming removed 6 bases from V and 3 bases from J; junction bases left unmatched: 8. Here the CDR3 reads CSATSGTGDYEQYF. The DNA of the CDR3 is TGCAGTGCAACCTCCGGGACAGGGGACTACGAGCAGTACTTC.

V gene TRBV6-1 combines with J gene TRBJ1-2; possible D gene TRBD1, 6 bases. CDR3 length: 13 residues. Germline loops: CDR1 MNHNS, CDR2 SASEGT. The V gene lost 7 bases and the J gene lost 6 bases, with 15 bases spanning the gap. The CDR3 is CASTIDRKNGYTF. CDR3 nucleotides: TGTGCCAGCACTATAGACAGGAAAAATGGCTACACCTTC.

This chain uses TRBV4-1 with TRBJ2-1; D not resolved. With 3 bases removed from V and 10 bases from J, the gap between germline ends came to 10 bases. The CDR3 runs 12 residues. CDR1 and CDR2 from the germline V gene are MGHRA and YSYEKL. In DNA form, the CDR3 reads TGCGCCAGCAGCCACGGACCGAGGGAGCAGTTCTTC. Its protein is CASSHGPREQFF.